A selection of T cell receptor beta chains follows, all from one sample in a study of T cell responses to AZD1222 COVID-19 vaccine. Sequenced by immunoSEQ multiplex PCR; TCRdb stores in-frame clones only, minus some. The table lists tens of thousands of clones, over 85% of them singletons. The sample consisted of peripheral blood, taken on day 0 of AZD1222 vaccination. The receptors originated from an adult in good health. CDR3s include the opening cysteine and the closing phenylalanine or tryptophan. D genes are given only for firm matches. Size is stated for part of the rows, as once, few or many counts, or as a class when the clone is expanded.

v_call	d_call	clone_size	j_call	cdr3_aa	cdr3_nt
TRBV28	.	.	TRBJ1-1	CASSPPGSRGTEAFF	TGTGCCAGCAGTCCCCCGGGCAGCCGAGGGACTGAAGCTTTCTTT
TRBV12-3/TRBV12-4	.	.	TRBJ1-5	CASSLAWRPQHF	TGTGCCAGCAGTCTAGCCTGGAGGCCCCAGCATTTT
TRBV6-1	.	once	TRBJ1-3	CASREGLYGNTIYF	TGTGCCAGCAGGGAAGGACTCTATGGAAACACCATATATTTT
TRBV10-2	.	.	TRBJ1-4	CASSEEKGNEKLFF	TGCGCCAGCAGCGAAGAAAAAGGGAATGAAAAACTGTTTTTT
TRBV15	.	.	TRBJ1-5	CATSKGDSNQPQHF	TGTGCCACCAGCAAAGGGGATAGCAATCAGCCCCAGCATTTT
TRBV4-1	TRBD1	.	TRBJ2-3	CASSQAETGLDTQYF	TGCGCCAGCAGCCAAGCCGAGACAGGGTTGGATACGCAGTATTTT
TRBV5-1	.	.	TRBJ1-1	CASRENGRVNTEAFF	TGCGCCAGCAGAGAAAATGGGAGGGTGAACACTGAAGCTTTCTTT
TRBV6-5	.	.	TRBJ1-6	CASKRQGNNSPLHF	TGTGCCAGCAAGCGTCAGGGTAACAATTCACCCCTCCACTTT
TRBV7-2	.	.	TRBJ1-5	CASSPGLPRNQPQHF	TGTGCCAGCAGCCCGGGTCTTCCGCGCAATCAGCCCCAGCATTTT
TRBV7-2	.	.	TRBJ2-5	CASSSAETQYF	TGTGCCAGCAGCTCCGCAGAGACCCAGTACTTC
TRBV5-1	.	.	TRBJ2-7	CASSAEATGLVHEQYF	TGCGCCAGCAGCGCCGAGGCAACAGGGCTCGTACACGAGCAGTACTTC
TRBV4-1	TRBD1	once	TRBJ1-1	CASSQVYTGPGQGASRTEAFF	TGCGCCAGCAGCCAAGTTTACACTGGGCCGGGACAGGGGGCGTCTAGGACTGAAGCTTTCTTT
TRBV7-9	.	.	TRBJ2-1	CASSQNTGNEQFF	TGTGCCAGCAGCCAAAACACTGGGAATGAGCAGTTCTTC
TRBV2	.	.	TRBJ1-1	CASRRANTEAFF	TGTGCCAGCAGGAGGGCAAACACTGAAGCTTTCTTT
TRBV6-5	.	.	TRBJ1-6	CASRMRSSNSPLHF	TGTGCCAGCAGAATGAGAAGTTCGAATTCACCCCTCCACTTT
TRBV10-3	TRBD1	.	TRBJ1-1	CAISPGQGRTEAFF	TGTGCCATCAGCCCGGGACAGGGAAGAACTGAAGCTTTCTTT
TRBV5-1	.	once	TRBJ2-2	CASRSQDTGELFF	TGCGCCAGCCGCTCTCAAGACACCGGGGAGCTGTTTTTT
TRBV5-1	.	.	TRBJ1-2	CASSLDSTYGYTF	TGCGCCAGCAGCTTGGACAGCACCTATGGCTACACCTTC
TRBV6-5	.	.	TRBJ1-5	CASSRGGQGKVTQHF	TGTGCCAGCAGTCGTGGAGGGCAGGGGAAGGTGACCCAGCATTTT
TRBV6-1	.	few	TRBJ1-5	CASSEEPRQPQHF	TGTGCCAGCAGTGAGGAACCCCGCCAGCCCCAGCATTTT